This record covers a single TCR beta chain. The antigen is not known. Germline V gene sequence: CDR1 SNHLY, CDR2 FYNNEI. This CDR3 spans 16 amino acids. V dropped 3 bases and J dropped 4 bases, with 17 bases sitting between them. HIV-negative, healthy adults without recent acute infections or vaccinations were the donors. Each subset's genomic DNA was shared equally among a number of immunoSEQ plates. Measured with immunoSEQ multiplex PCR; TCRdb has only the in-frame clones, and not every one. The table has 1.4 million to 1.5 million clones, more than 95% seen once. This record belongs to a study of shared clonotypes between healthy human individuals. Study-level points and caveats: Sorted-subset sequencing, rarefaction showed, was incomplete despite large depth. The naive CD4 repertoires of a handful of donors were compared, and approximately 4.5% of clonotypes were shared.

The chain is built from TRBV2 and TRBJ2-3, with D perhaps matching TRBD2 (6 bases). The sequence came from a man aged 25-45 years in good health. The sequenced sample consisted of naive CD4+ T cells sorted from blood. Indicated subset: CD45RA+ positively selected. The CDR3 loop reads CASSDRAYRESDTQYF. As DNA, the CDR3 is TGTGCCAGCAGTGATCGGGCCTATCGGGAGTCAGATACGCAGTATTTT.